The 5 T cell receptor beta chains listed next were all sequenced from one sample in a study of cytomegalovirus exposure and HLA in healthy donors. Amplification used 60 Vbeta primers and 13 Jbeta primers. Sequencing used immunoSEQ multiplex PCR; TCRdb keeps in-frame clones, though not all of them. The table lists more than 140,000 clones. The sample was PBMCs. The receptors were gathered from a woman aged 18 to 35 in good health and CMV-seronegative.

The V gene is TRBV11-2, the J gene TRBJ2-7; 15 nucleotides align to TRBD2. CDR1 is SGHAT, CDR2 FQNNGV, per germline. The CDR3 runs to 16 residues. Trimming took 3 bases from V and 3 from J; bases not matched to a gene: 3. The CDR3 sequence: CASSLGLAGGYYEQYF. In nucleotides, the CDR3 is TGTGCCAGCAGCTTGGGACTAGCGGGAGGCTACTACGAGCAGTACTTC.

The rearrangement uses TRBV5-4 and TRBJ2-3, with 7 bases matching TRBD2. V gave up 0 bases and J gave up 2 bases; unmatched junction bases: 6. Looked up from germline, CDR1 is SGHNT and CDR2 is YYREEE (reference sequence). This CDR3 is built from 16 residues. This chain's CDR3 is CASSLGEREDTDTQYF. CDR3 nucleotides: TGTGCCAGCAGCTTGGGTGAGCGGGAAGACACAGATACGCAGTATTTT.

This chain connects TRBV27 to TRBJ1-5; 8 bases line up with TRBD1. Per germline, CDR1 MNHEY and CDR2 SMNVEV (reference sequence). V shed 6 bases and J 1 base; nucleotides not matched to a gene: 2. The CDR3 has 14 residues. CDR3 in DNA: TGTGCCAGCAGCCGACAGGGGAGCAATCAGCCCCAGCATTTT. Translating it yields CASSRQGSNQPQHF.

The chain is built from TRBV4-2 and TRBJ1-5; D possibly corresponds to TRBD1 (5 bases). Trimming took 0 bases from V and 9 from J, leaving 9 bases between them. Germline V CDR1 and CDR2: LGHNA, YNFKEQ. This CDR3 has 13 amino acids. The CDR3 bases are TGTGCCAGCAGCCAAGAGGAGGGGCCGCCCCAGCATTTT. Its protein is CASSQEEGPPQHF.

As concerns this clone: The junction shows a germline mismatch at one end, possibly a read error. The gene calls are TRBV15 and TRBJ1-2; maybe TRBD1 (5 bases). Germline values: CDR1 LNHNV, CDR2 YYDKDF (reference sequence). The CDR3 is made up of 14 amino acids. The DNA of the CDR3 is TGTGCCACCAGCAGAGATCGTGGGCAGGGCAAGGTCTTCTTC. This sequence encodes CATSRDRGQGKVFF.